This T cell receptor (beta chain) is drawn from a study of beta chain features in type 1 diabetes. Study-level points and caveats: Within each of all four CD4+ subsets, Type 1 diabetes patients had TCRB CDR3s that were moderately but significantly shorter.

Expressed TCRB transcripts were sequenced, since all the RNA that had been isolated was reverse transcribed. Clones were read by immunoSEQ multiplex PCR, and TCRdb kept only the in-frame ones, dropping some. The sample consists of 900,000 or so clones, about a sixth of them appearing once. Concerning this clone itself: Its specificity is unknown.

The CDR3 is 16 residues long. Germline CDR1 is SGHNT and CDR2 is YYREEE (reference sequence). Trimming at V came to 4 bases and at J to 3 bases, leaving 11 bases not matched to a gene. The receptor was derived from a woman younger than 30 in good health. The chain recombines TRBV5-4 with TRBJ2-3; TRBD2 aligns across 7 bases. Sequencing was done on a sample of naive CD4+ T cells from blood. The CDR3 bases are TGTGCCAGCAGCAAGATGACTAGCCTGAGGACAGATACGCAGTATTTT. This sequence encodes CASSKMTSLRTDTQYF.